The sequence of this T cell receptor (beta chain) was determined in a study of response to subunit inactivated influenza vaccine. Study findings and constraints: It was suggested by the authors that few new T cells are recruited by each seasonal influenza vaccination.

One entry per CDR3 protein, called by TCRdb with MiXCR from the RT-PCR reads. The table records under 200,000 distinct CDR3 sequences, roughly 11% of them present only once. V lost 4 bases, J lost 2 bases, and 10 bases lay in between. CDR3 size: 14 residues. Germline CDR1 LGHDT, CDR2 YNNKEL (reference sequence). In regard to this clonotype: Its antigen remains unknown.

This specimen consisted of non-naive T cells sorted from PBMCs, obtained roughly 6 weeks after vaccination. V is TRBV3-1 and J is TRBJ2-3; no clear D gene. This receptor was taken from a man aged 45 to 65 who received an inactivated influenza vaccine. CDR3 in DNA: TGTGCCAGCAGCCGATACGGACCCACAGATACGCAGTATTTT. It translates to CASSRYGPTDTQYF.